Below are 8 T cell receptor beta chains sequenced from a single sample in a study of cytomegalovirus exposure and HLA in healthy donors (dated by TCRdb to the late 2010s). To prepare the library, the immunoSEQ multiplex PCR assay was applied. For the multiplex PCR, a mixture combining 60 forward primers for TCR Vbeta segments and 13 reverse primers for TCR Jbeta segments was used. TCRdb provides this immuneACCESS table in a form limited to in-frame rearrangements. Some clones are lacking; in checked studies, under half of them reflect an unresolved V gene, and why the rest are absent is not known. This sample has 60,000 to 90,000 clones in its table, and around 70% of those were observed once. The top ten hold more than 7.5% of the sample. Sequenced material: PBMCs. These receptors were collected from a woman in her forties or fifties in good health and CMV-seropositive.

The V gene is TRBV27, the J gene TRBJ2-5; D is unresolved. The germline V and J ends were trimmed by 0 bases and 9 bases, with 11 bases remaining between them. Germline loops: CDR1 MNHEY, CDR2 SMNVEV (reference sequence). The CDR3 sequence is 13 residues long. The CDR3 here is CASSLSGVAPQYF. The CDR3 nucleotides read TGTGCCAGCAGTTTATCCGGTGTAGCCCCCCAGTACTTC.

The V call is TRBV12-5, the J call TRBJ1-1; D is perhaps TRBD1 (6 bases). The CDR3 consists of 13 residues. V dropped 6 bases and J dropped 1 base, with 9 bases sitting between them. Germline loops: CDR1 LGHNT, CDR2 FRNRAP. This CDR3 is CASGRGSNTEAFF. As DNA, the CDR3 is TGTGCTAGTGGCAGGGGATCGAACACTGAAGCTTTCTTT. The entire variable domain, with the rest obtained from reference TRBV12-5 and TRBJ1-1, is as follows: DARVTQTPRHKVTEMGQEVTMRCQPILGHNTVFWYRQTMMQGLELLAYFRNRAPLDDSGMPKDRFSAEMPDATLATLKIQPSEPRDSAVYFCASGRGSNTEAFFGQGTRLTVV.

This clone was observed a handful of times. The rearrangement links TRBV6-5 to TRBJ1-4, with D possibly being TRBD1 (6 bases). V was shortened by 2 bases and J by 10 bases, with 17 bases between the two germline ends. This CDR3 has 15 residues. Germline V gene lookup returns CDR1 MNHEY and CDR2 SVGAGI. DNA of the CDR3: TGTGCCAGCAGTTACAGACAGGAACTCCTGGGAAAACTGTTTTTT. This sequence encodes CASSYRQELLGKLFF.

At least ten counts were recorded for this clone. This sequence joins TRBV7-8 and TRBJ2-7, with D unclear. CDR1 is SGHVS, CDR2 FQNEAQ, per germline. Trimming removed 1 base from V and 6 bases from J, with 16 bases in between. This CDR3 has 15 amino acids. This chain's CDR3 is CASSLVSSAVTEQYF. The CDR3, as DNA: TGTGCCAGCAGCTTAGTTTCCAGCGCGGTTACCGAGCAGTACTTC.

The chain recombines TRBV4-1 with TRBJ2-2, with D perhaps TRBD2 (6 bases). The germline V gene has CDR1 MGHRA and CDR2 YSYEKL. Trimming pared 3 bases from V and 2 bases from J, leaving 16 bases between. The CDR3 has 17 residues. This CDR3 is CASSHNPGTSNTGELFF. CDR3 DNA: TGCGCCAGCAGCCACAATCCCGGGACTTCAAACACCGGGGAGCTGTTTTTT.

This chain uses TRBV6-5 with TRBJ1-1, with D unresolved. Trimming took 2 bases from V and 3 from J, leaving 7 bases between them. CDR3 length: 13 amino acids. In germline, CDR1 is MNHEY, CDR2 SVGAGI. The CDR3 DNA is TGTGCCAGCAGTTACGCGTACGACACTGAAGCTTTCTTT. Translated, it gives CASSYAYDTEAFF.

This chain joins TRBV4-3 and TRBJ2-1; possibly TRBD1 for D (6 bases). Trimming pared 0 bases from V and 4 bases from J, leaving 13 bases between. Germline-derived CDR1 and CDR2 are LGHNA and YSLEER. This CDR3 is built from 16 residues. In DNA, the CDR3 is TGCGCCAGCAGCCAAGAGTGGTCAGGGGTATACAATGAGCAGTTCTTC. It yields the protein CASSQEWSGVYNEQFF.

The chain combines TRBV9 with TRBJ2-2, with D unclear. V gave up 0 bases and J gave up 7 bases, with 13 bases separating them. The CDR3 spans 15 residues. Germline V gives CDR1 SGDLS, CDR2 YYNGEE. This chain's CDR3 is CASSVEAITGGELFF. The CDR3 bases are TGTGCCAGCAGCGTAGAGGCTATAACGGGCGGGGAGCTGTTTTTT.